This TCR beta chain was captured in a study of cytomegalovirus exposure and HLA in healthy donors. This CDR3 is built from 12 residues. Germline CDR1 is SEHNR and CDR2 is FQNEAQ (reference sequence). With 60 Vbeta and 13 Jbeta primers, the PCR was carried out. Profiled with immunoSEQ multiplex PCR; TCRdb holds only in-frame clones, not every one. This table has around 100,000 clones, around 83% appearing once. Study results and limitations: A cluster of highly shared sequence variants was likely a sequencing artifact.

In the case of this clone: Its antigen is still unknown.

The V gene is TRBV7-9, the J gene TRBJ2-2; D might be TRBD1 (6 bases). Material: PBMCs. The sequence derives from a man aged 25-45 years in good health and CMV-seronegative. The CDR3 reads CANRANTGELFF. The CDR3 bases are TGTGCTAACAGGGCGAACACCGGGGAGCTGTTTTTT.